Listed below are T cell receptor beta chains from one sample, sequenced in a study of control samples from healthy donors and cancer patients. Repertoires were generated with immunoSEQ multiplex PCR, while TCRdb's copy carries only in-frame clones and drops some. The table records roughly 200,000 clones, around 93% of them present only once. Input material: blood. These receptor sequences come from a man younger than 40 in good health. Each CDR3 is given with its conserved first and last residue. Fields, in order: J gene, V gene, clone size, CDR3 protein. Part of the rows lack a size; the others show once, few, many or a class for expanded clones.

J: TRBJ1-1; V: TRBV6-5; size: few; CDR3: CASKRTGRGTEAFF
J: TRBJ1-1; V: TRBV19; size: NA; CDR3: CASISLREAFF
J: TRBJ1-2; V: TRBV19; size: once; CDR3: CASTNRATTNYGYTF
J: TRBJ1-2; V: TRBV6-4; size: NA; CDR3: CASSEGGGSYGYTF
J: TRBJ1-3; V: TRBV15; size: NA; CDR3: CATSRDSDTLGNTIYF
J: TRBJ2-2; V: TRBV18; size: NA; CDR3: CASSLRDLNFGELFF
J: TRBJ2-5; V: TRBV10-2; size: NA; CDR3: CASRDTGTGEFATQYF
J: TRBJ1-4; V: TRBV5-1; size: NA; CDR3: CASSPGRGGGEKLFF
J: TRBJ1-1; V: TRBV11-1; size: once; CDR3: CASSLESRREAFF
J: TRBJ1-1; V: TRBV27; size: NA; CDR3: CASSKIRQGEAFF
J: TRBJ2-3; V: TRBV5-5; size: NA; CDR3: CASSLIGKGDTQYF
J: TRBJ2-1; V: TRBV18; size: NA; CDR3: CASSPPALAGGNEQFF
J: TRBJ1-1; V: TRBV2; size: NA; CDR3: CASNKNQGGHGAEAFF
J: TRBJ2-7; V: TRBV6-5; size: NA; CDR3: CASSYQGAKNTYEQYF
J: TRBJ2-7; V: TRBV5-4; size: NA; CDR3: CASSSADGTYEQYF
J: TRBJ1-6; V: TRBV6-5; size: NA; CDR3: CASIGASSYNSPLHF
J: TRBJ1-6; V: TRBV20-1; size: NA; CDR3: CSASPLPPGGTNSPLHF
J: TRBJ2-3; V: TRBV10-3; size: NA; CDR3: CATLGQGSTDTQYF